This T cell receptor (beta chain) emerged from a study of T cell responses to AZD1222 COVID-19 vaccine. The study's findings and limits: The study sampled repertoires only after the peak T cell response. Donors skewed white British and female; clonal diversity was possibly underestimated.

This clone came up once. Antigen unknown. Assay: immunoSEQ multiplex PCR; the TCRdb copy retains only in-frame clones and omits some. The table has roughly 150,000 clones, about nine tenths seen once. This CDR3 region has 14 residues. Germline values: CDR1 MNHEY, CDR2 SVGEGT. V lost 0 bases and J 1 base, leaving 6 bases between the germline ends. The starting material was peripheral blood, obtained 28 days after the second AZD1222 dose. The origin of this receptor is an adult who received the AZD1222 COVID-19 vaccine. The rearrangement joins TRBV6-2 or TRBV6-3 to TRBJ1-2; D unclear. CDR3 residues: CASSYSTDNYGYTF. CDR3 coding DNA: TGTGCCAGCAGTTACTCTACGGATAACTATGGCTACACCTTC.